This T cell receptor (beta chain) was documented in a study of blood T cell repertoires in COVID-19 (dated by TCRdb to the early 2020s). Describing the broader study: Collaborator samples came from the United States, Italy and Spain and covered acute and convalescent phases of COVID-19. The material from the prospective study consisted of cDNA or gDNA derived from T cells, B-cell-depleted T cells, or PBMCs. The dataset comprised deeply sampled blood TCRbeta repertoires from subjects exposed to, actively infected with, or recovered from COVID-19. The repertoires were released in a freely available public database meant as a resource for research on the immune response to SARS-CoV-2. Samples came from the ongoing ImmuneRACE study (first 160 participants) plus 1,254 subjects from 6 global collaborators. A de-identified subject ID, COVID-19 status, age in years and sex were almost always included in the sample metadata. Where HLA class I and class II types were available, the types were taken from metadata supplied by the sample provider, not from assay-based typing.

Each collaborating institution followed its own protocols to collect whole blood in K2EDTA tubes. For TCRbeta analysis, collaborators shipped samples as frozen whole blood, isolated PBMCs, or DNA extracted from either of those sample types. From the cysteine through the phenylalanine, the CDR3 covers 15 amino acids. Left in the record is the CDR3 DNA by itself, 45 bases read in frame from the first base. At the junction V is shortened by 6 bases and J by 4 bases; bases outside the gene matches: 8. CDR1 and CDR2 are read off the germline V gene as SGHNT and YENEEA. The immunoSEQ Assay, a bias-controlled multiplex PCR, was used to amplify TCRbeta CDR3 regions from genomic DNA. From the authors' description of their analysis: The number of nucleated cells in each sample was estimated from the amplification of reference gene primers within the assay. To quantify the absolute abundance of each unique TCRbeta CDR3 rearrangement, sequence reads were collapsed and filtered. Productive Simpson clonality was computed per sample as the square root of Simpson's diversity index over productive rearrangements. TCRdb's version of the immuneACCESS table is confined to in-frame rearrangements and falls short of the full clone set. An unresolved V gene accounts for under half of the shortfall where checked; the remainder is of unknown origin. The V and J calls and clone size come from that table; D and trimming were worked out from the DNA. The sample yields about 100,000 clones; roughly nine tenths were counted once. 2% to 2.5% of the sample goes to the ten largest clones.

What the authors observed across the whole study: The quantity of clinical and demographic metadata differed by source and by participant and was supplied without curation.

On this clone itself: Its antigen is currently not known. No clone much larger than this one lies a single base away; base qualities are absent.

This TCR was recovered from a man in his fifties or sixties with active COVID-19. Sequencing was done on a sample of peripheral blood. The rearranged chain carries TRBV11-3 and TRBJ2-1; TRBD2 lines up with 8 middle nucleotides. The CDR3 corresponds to CASRLTGTSYNEQFF. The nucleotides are TGTGCCAGCAGGTTAACCGGGACTAGTTACAATGAGCAGTTCTTC.